The text below deals with one T cell receptor (beta chain). This entry is derived from a study of blood T cell repertoires in COVID-19. Per the germline V gene, CDR1 is LGHDT and CDR2 is YNNKEL (reference sequence). After removal of 1 base from V and 4 bases from J, the junction contained 6 bases not matched to a gene. The CDR3 totals 16 residues. Sequencing used immunoSEQ multiplex PCR; TCRdb keeps in-frame clones, though not all of them. The top ten clones hold less than 3.5% of a sample with about 360,000 clones, approximately 86% of them seen once. The chain links TRBV3-1 (or the pseudogene TRBV3-2) to TRBJ2-1, with 8 bases aligning to TRBD2. This clonotype originated in a human donor in a cohort sampled during active COVID-19. Sequencing was performed on peripheral blood. CDR3 in amino acids: CASSQGGGGFYNEQFF. In DNA form, the CDR3 reads TGTGCCAGCAGCCAAGGCGGCGGGGGGTTTTACAATGAGCAGTTCTTC.